This T cell receptor beta chain is from a study of vaccination effects on CD4 cells after COVID-19. Study-level information: Participants completed two doses of the BNT162b2 or mRNA-1273 vaccine.

This clone was detected once. Antigen unknown. The protocol was immunoSEQ multiplex PCR, while the TCRdb copy is restricted to in-frame clones and leaves out a portion. This sample has about 54,000 clones, with approximately 79% found just once. Ahead of sequencing, the ViraFEST assay grew antigen-specific CD4+ T cells using viral peptide pools. It was after approximately 11 days of culture that CD4+ T cells were isolated. This specimen was CD4+ T cells from PBMCs cultured with HCoV-229E spike peptides, taken before COVID-19 vaccination. This TCR was recovered from a human donor who received a COVID-19 vaccine.

CDR3 loop: CASSILGASGTEAFF. CDR3 in DNA: TGTGCCAGTAGTATTCTGGGGGCTTCGGGCACTGAAGCTTTCTTT. This rearrangement joins TRBV19 to TRBJ1-1; possibly TRBD1 for D (6 bases). CDR3 length equals 15 residues. Germline CDR1 is LNHDA and CDR2 is SQIVND (reference sequence). With 3 bases removed from V and 4 bases from J, the gap between germline ends came to 15 bases.